This TCR beta chain was profiled in a study of blood T cell repertoires in COVID-19. Germline V CDR1 and CDR2: MNHEY, SMNVEV (reference sequence). Trimming at V came to 0 bases and at J to 7 bases, leaving 11 bases not matched to a gene. The CDR3 contains 19 residues. TCRdb's table, derived via immunoSEQ multiplex PCR, lists solely in-frame clones and lacks some. The sample yields 250,000 to 350,000 clones, roughly 84% seen once. This clonotype was obtained from a human donor with COVID-19, enrolled during active disease. The donor label of this sample is uncertain. The sample was peripheral blood. The chain is built from TRBV27 and TRBJ2-2; TRBD2 aligns across 13 bases. CDR3 sequence reads: CASSLSKGGWTSGSGELFF. The CDR3 DNA reads as TGTGCCAGCAGTTTATCGAAGGGCGGTTGGACTAGCGGGAGCGGGGAGCTGTTTTTT.